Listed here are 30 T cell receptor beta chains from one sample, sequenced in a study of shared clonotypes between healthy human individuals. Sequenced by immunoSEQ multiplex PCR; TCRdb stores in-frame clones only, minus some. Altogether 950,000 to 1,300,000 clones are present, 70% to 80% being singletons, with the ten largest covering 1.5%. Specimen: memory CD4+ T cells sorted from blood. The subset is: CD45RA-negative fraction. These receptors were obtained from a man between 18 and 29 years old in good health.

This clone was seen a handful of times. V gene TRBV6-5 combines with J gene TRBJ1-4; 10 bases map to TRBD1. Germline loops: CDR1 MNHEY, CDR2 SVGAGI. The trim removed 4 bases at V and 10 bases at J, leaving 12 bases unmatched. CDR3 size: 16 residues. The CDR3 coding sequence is TGTGCCAGCAGTTCAGGACAGGGGGGTGGACCAGGAAAACTGTTTTTT. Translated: CASSSGQGGGPGKLFF.

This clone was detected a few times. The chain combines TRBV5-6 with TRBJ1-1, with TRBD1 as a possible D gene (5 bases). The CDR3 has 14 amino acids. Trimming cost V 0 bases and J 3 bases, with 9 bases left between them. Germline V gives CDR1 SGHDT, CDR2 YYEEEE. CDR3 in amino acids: CASSLAGMDTEAFF. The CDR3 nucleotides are TGTGCCAGCAGCTTGGCAGGGATGGACACTGAAGCTTTCTTT.

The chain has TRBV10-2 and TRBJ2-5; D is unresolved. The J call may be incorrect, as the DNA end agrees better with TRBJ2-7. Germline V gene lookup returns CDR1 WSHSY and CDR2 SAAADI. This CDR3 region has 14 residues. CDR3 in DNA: TGCGCCAGCAGTGAGTCCGATGGGGTGTACGAGCAGTACTTC. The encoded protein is CASSESDGVYEQYF.

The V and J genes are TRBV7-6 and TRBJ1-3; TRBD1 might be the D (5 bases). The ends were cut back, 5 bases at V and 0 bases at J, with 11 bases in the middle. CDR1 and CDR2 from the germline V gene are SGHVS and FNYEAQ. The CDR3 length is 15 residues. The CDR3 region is CASSHRGGSGNTIYF. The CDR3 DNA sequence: TGTGCCAGCAGCCACCGGGGGGGCTCTGGAAACACCATATATTTT.

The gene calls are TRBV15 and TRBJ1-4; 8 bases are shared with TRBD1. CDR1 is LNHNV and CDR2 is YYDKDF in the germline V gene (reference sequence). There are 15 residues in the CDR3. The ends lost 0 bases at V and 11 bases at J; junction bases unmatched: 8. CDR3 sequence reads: CATSREDRETGKLFF. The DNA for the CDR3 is TGTGCCACCAGCAGAGAGGACAGGGAAACGGGGAAACTGTTTTTT.

The CDR3 region is CASSIRRGSPLHF. CDR3 DNA sequence: TGTGCCAGTAGTATCAGGAGGGGTTCACCCCTCCACTTT. This sequence joins TRBV19 and TRBJ1-6; D may be TRBD1 (5 bases). CDR3 size: 13 residues. Per germline, CDR1 LNHDA and CDR2 SQIVND (reference sequence). V dropped 3 bases and J dropped 9 bases, with 9 bases sitting between them.

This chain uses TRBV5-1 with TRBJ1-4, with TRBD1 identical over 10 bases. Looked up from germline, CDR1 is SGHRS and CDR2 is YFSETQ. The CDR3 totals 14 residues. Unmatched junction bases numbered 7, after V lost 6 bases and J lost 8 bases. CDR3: CASNSGTGAEKLFF. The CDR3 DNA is TGCGCCAGCAACTCCGGGACAGGGGCCGAAAAACTGTTTTTT. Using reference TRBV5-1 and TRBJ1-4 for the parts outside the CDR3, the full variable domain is KAGVTQTPRYLIKTRGQQVTLSCSPISGHRSVSWYQQTPGQGLQFLFEYFSETQRNKGNFPGRFSGRQFSNSRSEMNVSTLELGDSALYLCASNSGTGAEKLFFGSGTQLSVL.

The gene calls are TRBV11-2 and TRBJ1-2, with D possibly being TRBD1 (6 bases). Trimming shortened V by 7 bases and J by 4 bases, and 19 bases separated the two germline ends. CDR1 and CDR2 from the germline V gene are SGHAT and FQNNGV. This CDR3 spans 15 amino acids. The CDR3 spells CASKAQDSPSYGYTF. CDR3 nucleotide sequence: TGTGCCAGCAAGGCGCAGGACAGTCCTAGCTATGGCTACACCTTC.

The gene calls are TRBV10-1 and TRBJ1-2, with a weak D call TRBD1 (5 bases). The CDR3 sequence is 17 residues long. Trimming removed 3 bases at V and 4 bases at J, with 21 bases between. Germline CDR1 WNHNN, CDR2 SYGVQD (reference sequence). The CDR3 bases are TGCGCCAGCAGTGAAACCCGCGGGGCTGGACGAGGCTATGGCTACACCTTC. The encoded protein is CASSETRGAGRGYGYTF.

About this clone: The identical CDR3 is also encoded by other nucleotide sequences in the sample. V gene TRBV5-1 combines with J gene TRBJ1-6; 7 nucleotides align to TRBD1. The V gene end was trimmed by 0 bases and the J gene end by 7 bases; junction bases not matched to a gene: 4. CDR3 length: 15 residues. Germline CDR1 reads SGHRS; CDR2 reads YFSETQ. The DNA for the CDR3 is TGCGCCAGCAGCTTGGAGGGGGCGGGAAATTCACCCCTCCACTTT. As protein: CASSLEGAGNSPLHF.

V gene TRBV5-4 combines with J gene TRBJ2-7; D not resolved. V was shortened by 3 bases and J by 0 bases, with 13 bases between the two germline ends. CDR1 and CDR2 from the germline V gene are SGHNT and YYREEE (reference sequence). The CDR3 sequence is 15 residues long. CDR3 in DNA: TGTGCCAGCAGCTCGATGACAATGAGCTCCTACGAGCAGTACTTC. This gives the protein CASSSMTMSSYEQYF.

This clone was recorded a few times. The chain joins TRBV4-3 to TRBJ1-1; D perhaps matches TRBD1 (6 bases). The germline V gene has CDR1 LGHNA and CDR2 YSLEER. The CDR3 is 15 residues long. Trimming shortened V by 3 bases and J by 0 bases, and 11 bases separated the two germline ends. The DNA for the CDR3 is TGCGCCAGCAGCCACCAGGACAGCTTGAACACTGAAGCTTTCTTT. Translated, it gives CASSHQDSLNTEAFF.

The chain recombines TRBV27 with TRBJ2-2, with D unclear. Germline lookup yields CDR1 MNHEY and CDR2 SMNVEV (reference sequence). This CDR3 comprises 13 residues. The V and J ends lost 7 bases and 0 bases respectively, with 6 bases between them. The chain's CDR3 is CASKGPNTGELFF. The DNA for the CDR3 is TGTGCCAGCAAGGGCCCGAACACCGGGGAGCTGTTTTTT.

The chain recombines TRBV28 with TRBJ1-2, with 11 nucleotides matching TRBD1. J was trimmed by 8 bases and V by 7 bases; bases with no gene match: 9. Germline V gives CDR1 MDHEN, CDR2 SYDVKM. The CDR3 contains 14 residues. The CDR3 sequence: CASIGQGAPGGYTF. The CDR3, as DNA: TGTGCCAGCATCGGACAGGGGGCGCCGGGCGGCTACACCTTC.

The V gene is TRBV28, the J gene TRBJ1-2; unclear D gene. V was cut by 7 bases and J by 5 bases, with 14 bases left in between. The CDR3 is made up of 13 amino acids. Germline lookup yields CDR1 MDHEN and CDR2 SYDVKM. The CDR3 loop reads CASTRRPGYGYTF. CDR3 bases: TGTGCCAGCACCAGGCGGCCGGGGTATGGCTACACCTTC.

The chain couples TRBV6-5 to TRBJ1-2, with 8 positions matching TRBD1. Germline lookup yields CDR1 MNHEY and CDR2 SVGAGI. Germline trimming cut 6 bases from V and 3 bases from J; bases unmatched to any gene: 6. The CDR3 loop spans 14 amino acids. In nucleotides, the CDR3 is TGTGCCAGCAGGGCGGACAGGGCAGACTATGGCTACACCTTC. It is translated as CASRADRADYGYTF.

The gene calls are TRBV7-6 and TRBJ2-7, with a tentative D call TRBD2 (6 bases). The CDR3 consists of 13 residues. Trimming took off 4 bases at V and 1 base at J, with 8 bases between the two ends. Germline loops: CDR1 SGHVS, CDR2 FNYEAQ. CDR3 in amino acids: CASSWGVSYEQYF. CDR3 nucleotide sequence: TGTGCCAGCAGCTGGGGGGTTTCCTACGAGCAGTACTTC.

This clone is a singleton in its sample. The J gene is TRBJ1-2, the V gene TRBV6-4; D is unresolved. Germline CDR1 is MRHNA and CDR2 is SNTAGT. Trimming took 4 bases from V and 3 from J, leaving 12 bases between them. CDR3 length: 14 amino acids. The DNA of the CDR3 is TGTGCCAGCAGTGCCCTTGGGAAGGACTATGGCTACACCTTC. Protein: CASSALGKDYGYTF.

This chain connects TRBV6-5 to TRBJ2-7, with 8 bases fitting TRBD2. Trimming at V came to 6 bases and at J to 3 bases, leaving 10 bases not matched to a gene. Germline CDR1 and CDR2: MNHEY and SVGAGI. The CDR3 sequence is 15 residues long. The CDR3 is CASRPQRGKDYEQYF. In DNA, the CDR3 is TGTGCCAGCAGACCACAGCGGGGGAAGGACTACGAGCAGTACTTC.

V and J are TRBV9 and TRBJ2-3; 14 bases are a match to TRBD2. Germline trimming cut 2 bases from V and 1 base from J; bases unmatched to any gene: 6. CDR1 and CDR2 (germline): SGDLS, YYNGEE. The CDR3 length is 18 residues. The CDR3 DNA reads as TGTGCCAGCAGCGTCGGGACTAGCGGGAGCGTAGGCACAGATACGCAGTATTTT. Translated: CASSVGTSGSVGTDTQYF. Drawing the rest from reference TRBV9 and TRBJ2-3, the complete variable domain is DSGVTQTPKHLITATGQRVTLRCSPRSGDLSVYWYQQSLDQGLQFLIQYYNGEERAKGNILERFSAQQFPDLHSELNLSSLELGDSALYFCASSVGTSGSVGTDTQYFGPGTRLTVL.

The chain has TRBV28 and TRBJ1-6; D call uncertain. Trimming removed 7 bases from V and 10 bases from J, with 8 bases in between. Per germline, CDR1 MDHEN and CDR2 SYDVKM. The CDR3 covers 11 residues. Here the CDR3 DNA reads TGTGCCAGCAAAGGGCCCTCACCCCTCCACTTT. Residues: CASKGPSPLHF. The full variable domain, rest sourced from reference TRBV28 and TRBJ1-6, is DVKVTQSSRYLVKRTGEKVFLECVQDMDHENMFWYRQDPGLGLRLIYFSYDVKMKEKGDIPEGYSVSREKKERFSLILESASTNQTSMYLCASKGPSPLHFGNGTRLTVT.

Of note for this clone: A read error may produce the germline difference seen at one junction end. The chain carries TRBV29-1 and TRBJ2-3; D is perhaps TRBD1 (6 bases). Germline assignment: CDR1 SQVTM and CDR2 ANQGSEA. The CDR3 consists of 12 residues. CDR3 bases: TGCAGCGCTGAACAGGGAACAGATACGCAGTATTTT. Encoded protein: CSAEQGTDTQYF.

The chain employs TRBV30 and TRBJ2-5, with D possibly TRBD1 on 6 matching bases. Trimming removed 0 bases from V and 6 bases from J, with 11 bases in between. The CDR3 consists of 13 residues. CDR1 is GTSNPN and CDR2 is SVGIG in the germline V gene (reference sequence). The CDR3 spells CAWSVGGVKTQYF. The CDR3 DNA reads TGTGCCTGGAGTGTAGGGGGAGTGAAGACCCAGTACTTC.

The CDR3 DNA sequence: TGTGCCAGTAAAAAAACAGGGACCAATCAGCCCCAGCATTTT. Amino acid sequence: CASKKTGTNQPQHF. This chain connects TRBV2 to TRBJ1-5, with a tentative D call TRBD1 (6 bases). The ends were cut back, 9 bases at V and 3 bases at J, with 15 bases in the middle. Germline values: CDR1 SNHLY, CDR2 FYNNEI. The CDR3 loop spans 14 amino acids.

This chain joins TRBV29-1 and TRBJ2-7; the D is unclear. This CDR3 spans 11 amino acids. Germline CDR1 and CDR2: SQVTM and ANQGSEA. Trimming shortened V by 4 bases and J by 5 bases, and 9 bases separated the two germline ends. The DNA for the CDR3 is TGCAGCGTTGTTAAACACGACGAGCAGTACTTC. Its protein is CSVVKHDEQYF.

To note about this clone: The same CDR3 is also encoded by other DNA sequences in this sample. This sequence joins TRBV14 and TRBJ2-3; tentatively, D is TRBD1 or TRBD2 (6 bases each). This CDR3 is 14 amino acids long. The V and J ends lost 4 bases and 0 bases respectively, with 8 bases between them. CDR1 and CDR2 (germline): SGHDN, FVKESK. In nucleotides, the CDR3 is TGTGCCAGCAGCCGGGGGGCGAGCACAGATACGCAGTATTTT. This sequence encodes CASSRGASTDTQYF.

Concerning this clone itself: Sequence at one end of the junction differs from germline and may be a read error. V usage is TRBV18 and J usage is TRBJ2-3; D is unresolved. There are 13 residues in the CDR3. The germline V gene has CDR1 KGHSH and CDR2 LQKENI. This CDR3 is CASSAPSIDTQYF. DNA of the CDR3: TGTGCCAGCTCAGCACCGAGCATAGATACGCAGTATTTT.

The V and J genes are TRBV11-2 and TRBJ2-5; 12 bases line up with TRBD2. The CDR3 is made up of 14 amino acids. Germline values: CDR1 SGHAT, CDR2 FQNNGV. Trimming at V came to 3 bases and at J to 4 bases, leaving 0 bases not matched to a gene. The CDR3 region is CASSLGLAGETQYF. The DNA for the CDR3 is TGTGCCAGCAGCTTGGGACTAGCGGGAGAGACCCAGTACTTC.

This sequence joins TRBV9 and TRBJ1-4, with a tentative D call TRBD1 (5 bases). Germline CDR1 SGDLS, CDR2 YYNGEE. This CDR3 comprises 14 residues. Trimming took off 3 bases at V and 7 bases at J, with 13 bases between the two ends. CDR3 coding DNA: TGTGCCAGCAGCGAGGTCCCAGGGTTTGAAAAACTGTTTTTT. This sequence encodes CASSEVPGFEKLFF. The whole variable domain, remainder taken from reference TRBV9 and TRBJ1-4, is DSGVTQTPKHLITATGQRVTLRCSPRSGDLSVYWYQQSLDQGLQFLIQYYNGEERAKGNILERFSAQQFPDLHSELNLSSLELGDSALYFCASSEVPGFEKLFFGSGTQLSVL.

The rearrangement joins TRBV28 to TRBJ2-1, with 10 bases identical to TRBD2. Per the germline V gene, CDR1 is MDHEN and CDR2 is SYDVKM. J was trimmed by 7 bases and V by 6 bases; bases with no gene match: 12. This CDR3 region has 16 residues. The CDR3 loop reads CASSLFLAGAGNEQFF. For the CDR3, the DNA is TGTGCCAGCAGCCTTTTCCTAGCGGGGGCGGGGAATGAGCAGTTCTTC.